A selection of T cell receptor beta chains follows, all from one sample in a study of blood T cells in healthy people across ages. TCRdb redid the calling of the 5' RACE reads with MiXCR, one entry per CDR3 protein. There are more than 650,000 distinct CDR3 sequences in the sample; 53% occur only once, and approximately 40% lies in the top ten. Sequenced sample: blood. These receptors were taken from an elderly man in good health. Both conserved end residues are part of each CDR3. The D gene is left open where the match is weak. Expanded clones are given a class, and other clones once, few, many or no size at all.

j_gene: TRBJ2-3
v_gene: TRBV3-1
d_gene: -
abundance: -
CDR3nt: TGTGCCAGCAGCCAAGATACTCTAGCAACAGATACGCAGTATTTT
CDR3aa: CASSQDTLATDTQYF

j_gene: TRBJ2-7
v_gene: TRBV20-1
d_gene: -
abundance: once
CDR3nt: TGCAGTGCATTTGCGGCGGAGGTCTCCTACAATGAGCAGTACTTC
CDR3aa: CSAFAAEVSYNEQYF

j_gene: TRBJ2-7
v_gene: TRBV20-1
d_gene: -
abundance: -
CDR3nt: TGCAGTGCCATGTATCGACGGGGCCTCTACAAGGAGCAGTACTTC
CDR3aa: CSAMYRRGLYKEQYF

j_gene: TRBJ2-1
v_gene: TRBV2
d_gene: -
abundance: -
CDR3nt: TGTGCCAGCAGAGGGTCGATAGCGGAGGGCAATGAGCAGTTCTTC
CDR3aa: CASRGSIAEGNEQFF

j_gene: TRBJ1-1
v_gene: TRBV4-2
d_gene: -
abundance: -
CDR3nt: TGTGCCAGCAGCCAATCCGCTGAAGCTTTCTTT
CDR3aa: CASSQSAEAFF

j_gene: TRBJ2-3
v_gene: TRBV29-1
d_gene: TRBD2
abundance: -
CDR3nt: TGCAGCGTTGGATTAGCGGGAGCTGGGGGGACAGATACGCAGTATTTT
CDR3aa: CSVGLAGAGGTDTQYF

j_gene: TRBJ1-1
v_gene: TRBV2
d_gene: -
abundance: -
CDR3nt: TGTGCCAGCACTCGCAAGGTTCCTGAAGCTTTCTTT
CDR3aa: CASTRKVPEAFF

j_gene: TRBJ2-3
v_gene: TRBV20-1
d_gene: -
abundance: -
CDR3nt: TGCAGTGCTAGAGATCTCCGGGGGAACACAGATACGCAGTATTTT
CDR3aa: CSARDLRGNTDTQYF

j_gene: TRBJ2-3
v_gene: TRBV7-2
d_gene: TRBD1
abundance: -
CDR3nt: TGTGCCAGCAGGACAGGGGGGACTATCACAGATACGCAGTATTTT
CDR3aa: CASRTGGTITDTQYF

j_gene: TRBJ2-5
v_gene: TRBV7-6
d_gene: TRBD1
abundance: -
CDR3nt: TGTGCCAGCAGCTCGACAGGGTTCCAAGAGACCCAGTACTTC
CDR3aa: CASSSTGFQETQYF

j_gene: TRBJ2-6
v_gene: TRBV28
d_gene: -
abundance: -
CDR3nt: TGTGCCAGCACAACAAGCGGCTCTGGGGCCAACGTCCTGACTTTC
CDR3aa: CASTTSGSGANVLTF

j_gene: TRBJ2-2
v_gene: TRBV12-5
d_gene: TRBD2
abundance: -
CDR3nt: TGTGCTAGTGGTCCCCCCCGGACTAGCGGCCTCACCGGGGAGCTGTTTTTT
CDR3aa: CASGPPRTSGLTGELFF

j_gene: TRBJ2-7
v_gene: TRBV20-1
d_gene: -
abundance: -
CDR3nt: TGCAGTGCTAGAGATTTAGGAGAGGCCGGGTCGACCTACGAGCAGTACTTC
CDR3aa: CSARDLGEAGSTYEQYF

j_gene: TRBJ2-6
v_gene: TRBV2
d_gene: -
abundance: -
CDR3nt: TGTGCCAGCAGTGGTGGAACCTCCTCTGGGGCCAACGTCCTGACTTTC
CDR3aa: CASSGGTSSGANVLTF

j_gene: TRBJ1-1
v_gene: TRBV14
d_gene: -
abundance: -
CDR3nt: TGTGCCAGCAGCCTATACATGAACACTGAAGCTTTCTTT
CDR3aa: CASSLYMNTEAFF

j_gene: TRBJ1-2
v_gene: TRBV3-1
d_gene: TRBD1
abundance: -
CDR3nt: TGTGCCAGCAGCCAGACAGGGGGCGGCGACTATGGCTACACCTTC
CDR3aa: CASSQTGGGDYGYTF

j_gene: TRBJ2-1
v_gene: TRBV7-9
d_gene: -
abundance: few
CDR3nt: TGTGCCAGCAGCTTCATGGGCAGTCACAATGAGCAGTTCTTC
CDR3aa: CASSFMGSHNEQFF